This T cell receptor (beta chain) was sequenced for a study of blood T cell repertoires in COVID-19. Study-level information: Samples of COVID-19 (acute and convalescent) were obtained from the United States, Italy and Spain. Nucleic acid was either cDNA or gDNA, and it came from T cells, B-cell-depleted T cells, or PBMCs.

In the study's own analysis: Reference gene primers were amplified, and this amplification served to estimate nucleated cell counts. Some clones are missing from TCRdb's copy, which holds only in-frame ones; the method was immunoSEQ multiplex PCR. V and J calls and clone size are as listed in that table; D and trimming were resolved from the DNA. Of 85,000 to 90,000 clones in the sample, roughly 89% were seen once. Per germline, CDR1 SGHRS and CDR2 YFSETQ. Trimming took 0 bases from V and 4 from J; bases not matched to a gene: 6. The CDR3 has 16 residues. Sequenced material: peripheral blood. The J gene is TRBJ2-1, the V gene TRBV5-1; 8 positions agree with TRBD2. The TCR was taken from an elderly woman with active COVID-19. The CDR3 protein is CASSLAGSGSYNEQFF. CDR3 nucleotides: TGCGCCAGCAGCTTGGCGGGGAGCGGGAGTTACAATGAGCAGTTCTTC.